This T cell receptor beta chain was retrieved from a study of graft-versus-host responses after intestinal transplantation. Study background: In this cohort, recipients had multivisceral, liver-intestinal, or isolated intestinal transplants. Induction with anti-thymocyte globulin, then tacrolimus and steroids for around three years, was given to all recipients.

A note on this clone: Its specificity is not known.

Findings and caveats of the study: Within the allografts of patients who had graft-donor T cell macrochimerism, graft-versus-host to host-versus-graft clonal ratios were high.

The repertoire was sequenced with immunoSEQ multiplex PCR; TCRdb's copy has only in-frame clones and lacks some. The data show 85,000 to 90,000 clones, more than 85% seen once. This CDR3 region has 13 residues. V lost 6 bases and J lost 4, with 12 bases in between. In germline, CDR1 is SGHTA, CDR2 FQGTGA. This receptor was taken from a human donor who was the organ donor for an intestinal transplant. The chain is built from TRBV7-3 and TRBJ2-5, with unresolved D. The sample in question was unstimulated CD4+ T cells sorted from spleen or lymph node cells, obtained before transplant. The CDR3: CASSPQARETQYF. For the CDR3, the DNA is TGTGCCAGCAGTCCCCAGGCTCGAGAGACCCAGTACTTC.